One sample yielded the 2 T cell receptor beta chains listed below, sequenced in a study of cytomegalovirus exposure and HLA in healthy donors. In the PCR, 60 Vbeta and 13 Jbeta primers were used. Data came from immunoSEQ multiplex PCR; TCRdb stores just in-frame clones and leaves some out. The profile shows 180,000 or so clones, roughly 80% of them singletons. What was sequenced was PBMCs. All receptors come from a woman aged 40-49 years in good health and CMV-seropositive.

The gene calls are TRBV6-1 and TRBJ1-4, with 12 bases identical to TRBD1. The V segment lost 1 base and the J segment 8 bases; nucleotides outside the gene matches: 11. CDR1 and CDR2 from the germline V gene are MNHNS and SASEGT. This CDR3 spans 18 amino acids. In DNA, the CDR3 is TGTGCCAGCAGTGAAGATAGGGACAGGGGGCGAGATGTGGAAAAACTGTTTTTT. This gives the protein CASSEDRDRGRDVEKLFF.

The J gene is TRBJ2-2, the V gene TRBV9; a weak D match, TRBD2 (6 bases). The CDR3 spans 14 residues. Germline loops: CDR1 SGDLS, CDR2 YYNGEE. V was shortened by 3 bases and J by 8 bases, with 14 bases between the two germline ends. The CDR3 sequence is CASSGRDWGGELFF. The CDR3 DNA reads as TGTGCCAGCAGCGGCCGGGACTGGGGAGGGGAGCTGTTTTTT.